This T cell receptor (beta chain) stems from a study of identical twins (dated by TCRdb to about 2016). Regarding the research as a whole: To test whether fetal clonotypes persist, the study used deep sequencing on TCR alpha and beta repertoires from monozygotic twins, unrelated adults of various ages, and cord blood. Replicate twin experiments were performed at different times using different library preparation protocols to rule out contamination. Summary of the overall study and its limitations: Because the same donors could not be followed over many years, conclusions were based on cross-sectional statistical analysis. Excess twin sharing in beta out-of-frame sequences was weaker because fewer shared sequences lowered the signal-to-noise ratio. In monozygotic twins, recombination models systematically underestimated out-of-frame TCR alpha sharing, but the models matched the sharing seen between unrelated individuals. Fewer insertions were carried by abundant cord blood beta clonotypes, a similar but weaker trend appeared in young adult naive repertoires, and no such trend appeared in memory repertoires. Compared with coincidental sharing between unrelated individuals, an excess of low generation-probability sequences was observed among out-of-frame TCR alpha sequences shared between twins. Zero-insertion analyses could be partly confounded by invariant T cells such as MAIT and iNKT, although diverse VJ usage argued against such confounding for most clonotypes.

Only healthy Caucasian donors were included. Receptor libraries were prepared by 5' RACE. Sequencing instrument: Illumina HiSeq 2000. Template switching added a universal primer binding site, and the final cDNA carried a unique molecular identifier that allowed TCR cDNA molecules to be counted accurately. First-strand cDNA for TCR alpha and beta chains was synthesized from specific primers in the conserved constant-segment region. Each cDNA library was double barcoded, with a SMART-Mk sample barcode plus Illumina barcodes, to control for contamination. TruSeq adapter sequences, together with Illumina sample barcodes, were added in two successive PCR steps. TCR alpha and beta cDNA libraries were sequenced on the Illumina HiSeq platform with custom primers. Per the authors' processing: Raw reads were processed with MiGEC to extract unique molecular identifiers, and MiXCR was used to determine CDR3 positions. Recombination models were inferred per individual with the repgenHMM and IGoR tools using an EM algorithm. The tcR package in R was used for shared clonotype analysis, with sharing normalized by the product of cloneset sizes. To study raw recombination without the effects of thymic and clonal selection, out-of-frame nonproductive sequences were analyzed. Through fastp at Q25 and MiXCR, TCRdb rebuilt clones from the public reads, retaining in-frame beta chains. Entries are consolidated by CDR3 protein sequence, retaining the most common genes and DNA. TCRdb's processing, not the study's, gives the V and J calls here. This sample has 1.5 million to 2 million distinct CDR3 sequences in its table, and around 29% of those were observed once. The ten most abundant clones make up 0.27% of the sample.

This clonotype was counted a single time. Its antigen remains undetermined. A junction end diverges from the germline sequence, so it may reflect a read error. From its cysteine to its phenylalanine, the CDR3 spans 16 amino acids. Here the CDR3 DNA is all that survives: 48 bases in frame from base 1. The germline V gene encodes CDR1 LGHDT and CDR2 YNNKEL (reference sequence). Recombination joined TRBV3-1 with TRBJ2-3; tentative D gene TRBD2, with 6 bases matching. The TCR originated in a newborn girl in good health. The sample taken for sequencing was cord blood. Here is the DNA: TGTGCCAGCAGCCAAGTCTTAGGAGGGCTCACAGATACGCGGTATTTT. It encodes CASSQVLGGLTDTRYF.